Ten or more counts support the clone carrying this T cell receptor (beta chain). The antigen is undetermined. There were no patients who had received any treatment before thyroid surgery. The data were obtained in a study of metastatic and nonmetastatic thyroid tumors. Overall study context: The study looked at repertoires side by side in blood and in tumor or nodule tissue from malignant and benign thyroid patients. Study outcomes and limitations: According to reports, the diversity of TCR beta was significantly higher in malignant thyroid tumors than in benign nodules, and this held in both blood and tumor samples.

Germline V gene sequence: CDR1 MNHNS, CDR2 SASEGT. CDR3 length: 14 amino acids. Trimming cost V 7 bases and J 2 bases, with 15 bases left between them. Original analysis: Building a distant-metastasis classifier for papillary thyroid cancer drew on CDR3 differences across clinicopathological groups. TCRdb re-called clones from the PCR reads using MiXCR. In this record, the V and J calls reflect TCRdb's handling and not the investigators' own analysis. The table shows roughly 64,000 clones, with about 4% occurring only once. This TCR derives from a female donor with papillary thyroid cancer or a benign thyroid nodule (not recorded which). Some clones in this sample may be carry-over from other donors' samples. The specimen was blood. The chain couples TRBV6-1 to TRBJ2-7; D unclear. The CDR3 region is CASNPLGEPYEQYF. In DNA, the CDR3 is TGTGCCAGCAATCCGCTTGGGGAACCCTACGAGCAGTACTTC.